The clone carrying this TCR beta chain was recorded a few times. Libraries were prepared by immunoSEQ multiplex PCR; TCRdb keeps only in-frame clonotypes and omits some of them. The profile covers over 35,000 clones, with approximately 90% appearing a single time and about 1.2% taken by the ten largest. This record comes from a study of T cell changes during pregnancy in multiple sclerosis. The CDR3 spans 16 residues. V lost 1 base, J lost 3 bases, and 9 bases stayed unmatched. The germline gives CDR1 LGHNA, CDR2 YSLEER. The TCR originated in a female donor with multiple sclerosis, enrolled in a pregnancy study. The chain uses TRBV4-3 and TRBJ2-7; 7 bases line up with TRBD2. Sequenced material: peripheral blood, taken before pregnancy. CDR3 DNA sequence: TGCGCCAGCAGCCAAGGATTAGGCGGGAGTTACTACGAGCAGTACTTC. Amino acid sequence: CASSQGLGGSYYEQYF.